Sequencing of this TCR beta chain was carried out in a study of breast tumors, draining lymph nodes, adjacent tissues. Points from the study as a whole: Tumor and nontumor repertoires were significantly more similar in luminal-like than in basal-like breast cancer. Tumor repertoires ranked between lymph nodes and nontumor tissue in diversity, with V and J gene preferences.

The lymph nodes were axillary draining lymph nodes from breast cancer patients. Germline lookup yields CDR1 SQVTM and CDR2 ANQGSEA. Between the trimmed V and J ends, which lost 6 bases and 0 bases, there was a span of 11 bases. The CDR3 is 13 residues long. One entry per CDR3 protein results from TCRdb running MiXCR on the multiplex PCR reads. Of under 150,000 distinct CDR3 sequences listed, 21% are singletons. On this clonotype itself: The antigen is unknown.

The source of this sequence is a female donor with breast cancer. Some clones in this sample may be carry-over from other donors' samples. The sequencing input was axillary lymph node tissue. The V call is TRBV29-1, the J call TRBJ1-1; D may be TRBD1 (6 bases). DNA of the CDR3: TGCAGCGTCAAACAGGGCATGAACACTGAAGCTTTCTTT. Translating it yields CSVKQGMNTEAFF.